This entry concerns a single TCR beta chain. This sample was included in a study of control samples from healthy donors and cancer patients. This CDR3 is built from 14 residues. Looked up from germline, CDR1 is KGHSH and CDR2 is LQKENI. V shed 4 bases and J shed 3 bases, with 12 bases lying between them. Profiled with immunoSEQ multiplex PCR; TCRdb holds only in-frame clones, not every one. The sample shows some 130,000 clones, roughly 92% of them seen only once. The J gene is TRBJ1-2, the V gene TRBV18, with D possibly matching TRBD1 (5 bases). The sequenced material came from blood. The origin of this receptor is a man aged 18 to 29 in good health. The CDR3 DNA reads as TGTGCCAGCTCACTACTAGACAGAGACTATGGCTACACCTTC. Its protein product is CASSLLDRDYGYTF.